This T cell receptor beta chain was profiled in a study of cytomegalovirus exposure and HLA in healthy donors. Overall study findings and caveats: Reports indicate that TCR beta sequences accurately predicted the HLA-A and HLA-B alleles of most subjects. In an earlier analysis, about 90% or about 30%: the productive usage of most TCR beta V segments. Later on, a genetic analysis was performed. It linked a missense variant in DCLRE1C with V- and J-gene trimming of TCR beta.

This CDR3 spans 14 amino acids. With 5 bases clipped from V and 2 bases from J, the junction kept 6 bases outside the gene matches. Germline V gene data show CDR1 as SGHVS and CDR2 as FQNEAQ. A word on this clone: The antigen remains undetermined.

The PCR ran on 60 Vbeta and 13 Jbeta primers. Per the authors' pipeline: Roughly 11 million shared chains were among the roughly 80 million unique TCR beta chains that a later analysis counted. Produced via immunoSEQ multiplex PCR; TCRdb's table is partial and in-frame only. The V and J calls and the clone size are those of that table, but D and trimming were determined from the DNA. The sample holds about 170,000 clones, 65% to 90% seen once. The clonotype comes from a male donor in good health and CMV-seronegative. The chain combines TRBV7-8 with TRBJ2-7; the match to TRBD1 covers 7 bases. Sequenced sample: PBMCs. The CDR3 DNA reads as TGTGCCAGCAGCAAGGGACAGACCCCCTACGAGCAGTACTTC. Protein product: CASSKGQTPYEQYF.